The present T cell receptor (beta chain) was sequenced within a study of Tregs in tolerant kidney transplant recipients. Study-level information: Mixed chimerism was transient after nonmyeloablative marrow transplants from related graft donors.

Here immunoSEQ multiplex PCR was the method, and the copy in TCRdb shows in-frame clones only, minus some. The data contain 100,000 to 120,000 clones, around 89% of them seen just once; the ten biggest clones take up 0.34%. The specimen comprised CD4+ T cells from blood, sampled before the transplant. This TCR was recovered from a human donor who received a combined kidney and bone marrow transplant.

CDR3 residues: CASSLQGGEQYF. The CDR3 DNA follows: TGCGCCAGCAGCTTACAGGGGGGCGAGCAGTACTTC. The rearrangement links TRBV5-1 to TRBJ2-7; 8 nucleotides line up with TRBD1. CDR3 length: 12 residues. Germline V gives CDR1 SGHRS, CDR2 YFSETQ. V lost 2 bases and J lost 6; bases outside the gene matches: 1.